This is a list of T cell receptor beta chains from one sample in a study of regulatory T cells in long-lasting Graves disease. TCRdb reanalysed the multiplex PCR reads using MiXCR and keeps one entry per CDR3 protein. The sample contains roughly 500,000 distinct CDR3 sequences, around a fifth of which appear only once. The sequencing used peripheral blood mononuclear cells (PBMCs), collected when the disease was refractory, from a patient treated with antithyroid drugs. These receptors were taken from a female donor with Graves disease. CDR3s leave out the opening cysteine and the closing phenylalanine or tryptophan.

J,V,CDR3
TRBJ1-4,TRBV28,ASASPGGAPATNEKLF
TRBJ1-2,TRBV4-1,ASSQDTHYGYT
TRBJ2-7,TRBV12-5,ASGLGQALFYEQY
TRBJ2-5,TRBV6-1,ASSDGVAGGQETQY
TRBJ2-2,TRBV12-3/TRBV12-4,ASTGSGTITGELF
TRBJ2-5,TRBV28,ASKFFLAEGETQY
TRBJ2-1,TRBV6-1,ASSEVTGAPYNEQF
TRBJ1-1,TRBV19,ASTPFGGNTEAF
TRBJ1-5,TRBV6-2/TRBV6-3,ASSYWDSDHQPQH
TRBJ2-5,TRBV9,ASSAWGGSHQETQY
TRBJ1-2,TRBV24-1,ATSKGQGSGYT
TRBJ1-5,TRBV4-2,ASAISSAFNQPQH
TRBJ2-5,TRBV29-1,SVEVGDQETQY
TRBJ1-1,TRBV29-1,SASTAMNTEAF
TRBJ1-1,TRBV6-5,ASSYDFRADHRTNTEAF
TRBJ2-5,TRBV9,ASSVGFSDRGQETQY
TRBJ1-5,TRBV6-5,ASSSERREPQH
TRBJ1-5,TRBV24-1,ATSDGRTFNQPQH
TRBJ1-6,TRBV6-1,ASSGILSSYNSPLH
TRBJ2-7,TRBV28,ASSLTSPQLEQY